Listed here is a single T cell receptor beta chain. What it recognizes is unknown. TCRdb re-analysed the RT-PCR reads in MiXCR, keeping a single row per CDR3 protein. The data contain under 750,000 distinct CDR3 sequences, about 12% of them singletons. Looked up from germline, CDR1 is SGHDN and CDR2 is FVKESK. With 1 base clipped from V and 1 base from J, the junction kept 3 bases outside the gene matches. The CDR3 loop spans 15 amino acids. The data stem from a study of response to subunit inactivated influenza vaccine. General study points: Only a handful of new T cells, the authors suggested, are recruited with each seasonal influenza vaccination.

The starting material was PBMCs from blood, obtained on the day of vaccination. The sequence came from a man in his fifties who received an inactivated influenza vaccine. The chain joins TRBV14 to TRBJ1-2, with 7 bases that match TRBD1. The CDR3 is CASSQAGGVNYGYTF. DNA for the CDR3: TGTGCCAGCAGCCAAGCAGGGGGAGTTAACTATGGCTACACCTTC.